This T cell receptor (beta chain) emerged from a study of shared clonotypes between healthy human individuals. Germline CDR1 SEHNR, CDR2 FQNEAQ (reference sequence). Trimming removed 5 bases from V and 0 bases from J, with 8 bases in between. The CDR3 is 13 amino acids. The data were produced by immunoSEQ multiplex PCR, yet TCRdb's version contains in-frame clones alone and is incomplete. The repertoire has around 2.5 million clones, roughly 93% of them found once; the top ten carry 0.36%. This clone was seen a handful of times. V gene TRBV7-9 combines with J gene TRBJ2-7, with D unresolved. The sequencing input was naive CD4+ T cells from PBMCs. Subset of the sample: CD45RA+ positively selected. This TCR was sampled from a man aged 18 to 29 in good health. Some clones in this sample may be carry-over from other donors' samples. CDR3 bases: TGTGCCAGCAGCGGGGTGAGCTCCTACGAGCAGTACTTC. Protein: CASSGVSSYEQYF.